The 27 T cell receptor beta chains listed next were all sequenced from one sample in a study of blood T cell repertoires in COVID-19. Sequencing was performed with immunoSEQ multiplex PCR; in TCRdb, only in-frame clones are kept and a portion is missing. The table has around 150,000 clones, 81% seen once. The sequenced material came from peripheral blood. Every receptor here comes from a woman aged 60-70 years with active or convalescent COVID-19.

V usage is TRBV6-2 or TRBV6-3 and J usage is TRBJ2-7, with TRBD2 identical over 9 bases. J lost 2 bases, V lost 2 bases, and 4 bases had no gene match. Per germline, CDR1 MNHEY and CDR2 SVGEGT. CDR3 size: 15 residues. This chain's CDR3 is CASSYESGRTYEQYF. For the CDR3, the DNA is TGTGCCAGCAGTTACGAAAGCGGGAGGACCTACGAGCAGTACTTC.

The V and J genes are TRBV5-4 and TRBJ2-4, with D tentatively TRBD2 (6 bases). Germline V lookup: CDR1 SGHNT, CDR2 YYREEE (reference sequence). The CDR3 is 15 amino acids. Trimming removed 0 bases from V and 7 bases from J, with 14 bases in between. The CDR3 sequence is CASSLAQEGLNIQYF. CDR3 coding DNA: TGTGCCAGCAGCTTGGCGCAGGAGGGGCTGAACATTCAGTACTTC.

The chain combines TRBV19 with TRBJ2-3; perhaps TRBD2 as D (6 bases). CDR1 and CDR2 from the germline V gene are LNHDA and SQIVND (reference sequence). V was shortened by 6 bases and J by 0 bases, with 19 bases between the two germline ends. CDR3 length equals 17 residues. CDR3 loop: CASRGTGGTASTDTQYF. For the CDR3, the DNA is TGTGCCAGTAGGGGGACTGGGGGGACGGCTAGCACAGATACGCAGTATTTT.

The chain uses TRBV9 and TRBJ1-1, with 9 bases that match TRBD1. The CDR3 spans 15 residues. Germline CDR1 and CDR2: SGDLS and YYNGEE. V shed 4 bases, J shed 4 bases, and the junction held 8 bases outside the gene matches. The CDR3: CASSPQDRGITEAFF. Written as DNA, the CDR3 is TGTGCCAGCAGCCCTCAGGACAGGGGAATCACTGAAGCTTTCTTT.

This rearrangement joins TRBV4-1 to TRBJ1-2; 9 bases map to TRBD1. The V gene's germline CDR1 is MGHRA and CDR2 YSYEKL. The length of the CDR3 is 17 residues. Germline trimming cut 2 bases from V and 3 bases from J; bases unmatched to any gene: 10. The CDR3 here is CASSQRRTGENYYGYTF. The CDR3, as DNA: TGCGCCAGCAGCCAAAGAAGGACAGGGGAAAATTACTATGGCTACACCTTC.

The chain has TRBV4-1 and TRBJ2-2; TRBD2 aligns across 8 bases. Germline-derived CDR1 and CDR2 are MGHRA and YSYEKL. The CDR3 has 15 amino acids. Unmatched junction bases numbered 2, after V lost 1 base and J lost 4 bases. CDR3 DNA: TGCGCCAGCAGCCAAGCGGGGGGGCCCACCGGGGAGCTGTTTTTT. Its protein is CASSQAGGPTGELFF.

This chain links TRBV3-1 (or the pseudogene TRBV3-2) with TRBJ1-4; D gene unclear. V lost 4 bases to trimming and J lost 0 bases, with 12 bases between them. The CDR3 consists of 16 residues. Germline CDR1 reads LGHDT; CDR2 reads YNNKEL (reference sequence). This CDR3 is CASSPAGRTTNEKLFF. DNA of the CDR3: TGTGCCAGCAGCCCGGCGGGGAGGACAACTAATGAAAAACTGTTTTTT.

This clone was recorded at least ten times. J is TRBJ2-3 and V is TRBV15; possibly TRBD2 for D (6 bases). The V gene lost 5 bases and the J gene lost 1 base, with 16 bases spanning the gap. Germline values: CDR1 LNHNV, CDR2 YYDKDF (reference sequence). The CDR3 has 16 amino acids. This CDR3 reads CATSSPSGPGTDTQYF. CDR3 nucleotides: TGTGCCACCAGCTCCCCGAGCGGGCCTGGCACAGATACGCAGTATTTT.

The V gene is TRBV6-5, the J gene TRBJ1-1; TRBD1 matches at 7 bases. This CDR3 spans 14 amino acids. V was clipped by 5 bases and J by 10 bases; unmatched bases: 13. Germline CDR1 reads MNHEY; CDR2 reads SVGAGI. The CDR3 loop is CASSITGADGVAFF. The CDR3, as DNA: TGTGCCAGCAGTATAACAGGGGCCGACGGGGTAGCTTTCTTT.

This chain uses TRBV5-1 with TRBJ2-2, with D maybe TRBD1 (6 bases). V shed 3 bases and J shed 0 bases, with 12 bases lying between them. The CDR3 is made up of 16 amino acids. CDR1 is SGHRS and CDR2 is YFSETQ in the germline V gene. The CDR3 sequence is CASSSQGGSNTGELFF. CDR3 DNA sequence: TGCGCCAGCAGCTCACAGGGTGGATCGAACACCGGGGAGCTGTTTTTT.

The rearrangement links TRBV5-1 to TRBJ1-1, with TRBD1 identical over 9 bases. The CDR3 is 14 residues long. Germline trimming cut 3 bases from V and 6 bases from J; bases unmatched to any gene: 6. Per the germline V gene, CDR1 is SGHRS and CDR2 is YFSETQ. The DNA of the CDR3 is TGCGCCAGCAGCTCCGGACAGGGGTACTCTGAAGCTTTCTTT. Encoded protein: CASSSGQGYSEAFF.

This rearrangement joins TRBV5-6 to TRBJ1-2, with 7 bases fitting TRBD1. The CDR3 has 15 amino acids. The trim removed 3 bases at V and 6 bases at J, leaving 11 bases unmatched. Germline CDR1 SGHDT, CDR2 YYEEEE. The CDR3 protein is CASSSLITGEHGYTF. DNA for the CDR3: TGTGCCAGCAGCTCGCTGATAACAGGGGAGCATGGCTACACCTTC.

The rearrangement joins TRBV25-1 to TRBJ1-4; 7 bases align to TRBD1. Germline V CDR1 and CDR2: MGHDK, SYGVNS. CDR3 length: 16 residues. With 2 bases clipped from V and 7 bases from J, the junction kept 10 bases outside the gene matches. The CDR3 nucleotides read TGTGCCAGCAGTGAAACCCGTACAGGGGTGGTTGAAAAACTGTTTTTT. Residues: CASSETRTGVVEKLFF.

The CDR3 DNA follows: TGTGCCAGCACCCCGGACAGGCGGAATGAAAAACTGTTTTTT. Its translation: CASTPDRRNEKLFF. The chain recombines TRBV2 with TRBJ1-4; 7 nucleotides align to TRBD1. The CDR3 runs 14 residues. With 7 bases clipped from V and 5 bases from J, the junction kept 7 bases outside the gene matches. The germline CDR1 and CDR2 sequences are SNHLY and FYNNEI.

The rearrangement uses TRBV25-1 and TRBJ2-4; no firm D call. CDR1 and CDR2 from the germline V gene are MGHDK and SYGVNS. Trimming pared 4 bases from V and 8 bases from J, leaving 6 bases between. The CDR3 contains 11 residues. CDR3 nucleotides: TGTGCCAGCAGTGTCCGGGACATTCAGTACTTC. Encoded protein: CASSVRDIQYF.

The V and J genes are TRBV5-4 and TRBJ2-5; the D is unclear. This CDR3 is built from 13 residues. The ends were cut back, 1 base at V and 2 bases at J, with 6 bases in the middle. From germline, CDR1 is SGHNT and CDR2 YYREEE (reference sequence). The DNA for the CDR3 is TGTGCCAGCAGCTTGCTAGGACAAGAGACCCAGTACTTC. Translating gives CASSLLGQETQYF. The full variable domain, with the rest looked up from reference TRBV5-4 and TRBJ2-5, is ETGVTQSPTHLIKTRGQQVTLRCSSQSGHNTVSWYQQALGQGPQFIFQYYREEENGRGNFPPRFSGLQFPNYSSELNVNALELDDSALYLCASSLLGQETQYFGPGTRLLVL.

This chain joins TRBV5-1 and TRBJ1-4, with 9 positions matching TRBD1. The germline V gene has CDR1 SGHRS and CDR2 YFSETQ. The CDR3 loop spans 16 amino acids. The V gene end was trimmed by 4 bases and the J gene end by 6 bases; junction bases not matched to a gene: 10. CDR3 residues: CASSPNPGQGYEKLFF. The DNA for the CDR3 is TGCGCCAGCAGCCCGAACCCGGGACAGGGATATGAAAAACTGTTTTTT.

Regarding this clone: The sample has other DNA sequences that encode this CDR3 too. This chain joins TRBV28 and TRBJ1-1; D is undetermined. The CDR3 consists of 12 residues. Germline CDR1 is MDHEN and CDR2 is SYDVKM. The germline V and J ends were trimmed by 3 bases and 4 bases, with 6 bases remaining between them. Here the CDR3 DNA reads TGTGCCAGCAGTTTGGAGGTCACTGAAGCTTTCTTT. Translating gives CASSLEVTEAFF.

The chain uses TRBV5-1 and TRBJ2-7, with D hard to call. Trimming took off 0 bases at V and 5 bases at J, with 9 bases between the two ends. The CDR3 sequence is 13 residues long. Germline CDR1 reads SGHRS; CDR2 reads YFSETQ. CDR3 in DNA: TGCGCCAGCAGCTTGGCCAGTCGGGACGAGCAGTACTTC. The encoded protein is CASSLASRDEQYF.

The V and J genes are TRBV30 and TRBJ2-6; 8 nucleotides align to TRBD1. The V gene's germline CDR1 is GTSNPN and CDR2 SVGIG (reference sequence). CDR3 length equals 20 residues. The V gene end was trimmed by 0 bases and the J gene end by 0 bases; junction bases not matched to a gene: 13. CDR3 in DNA: TGTGCCTGGAGTGTATGGCCCGGACAGGGCTCCCCCTCTGGGGCCAACGTCCTGACTTTC. As protein: CAWSVWPGQGSPSGANVLTF.

With regard to this clone: Other nucleotide sequences from this sample produce the same CDR3. V usage is TRBV2 and J usage is TRBJ1-1, with D perhaps matching TRBD1 (6 bases). The V gene's germline CDR1 is SNHLY and CDR2 FYNNEI. V lost 3 bases and J 3 bases, leaving 11 bases between the germline ends. CDR3 length: 14 amino acids. In DNA, the CDR3 is TGTGCCAGCAGTGAGCAGGGGAGGGACACTGAAGCTTTCTTT. Amino acids: CASSEQGRDTEAFF.

The chain joins TRBV6-5 to TRBJ2-7; tentatively, D is TRBD2 (5 bases). The CDR3 consists of 15 residues. CDR1 and CDR2 (germline): MNHEY, SVGAGI. V was pared by 0 bases and J by 3 bases, with 12 bases between. As DNA, the CDR3 is TGTGCCAGCAGTTACTCGAAGGCCAGCGGCTACGAGCAGTACTTC. Protein product: CASSYSKASGYEQYF.

This chain uses TRBV27 with TRBJ1-1, with TRBD1 matching 7 bases. The V and J ends lost 0 bases and 5 bases, in that order; junction bases with no gene match: 3. The germline V gene encodes CDR1 MNHEY and CDR2 SMNVEV (reference sequence). CDR3 length: 14 residues. The CDR3 is CASSLSTGSTEAFF. DNA of the CDR3: TGTGCCAGCAGTTTATCGACAGGGTCAACTGAAGCTTTCTTT.

This rearrangement joins TRBV28 to TRBJ1-2; 8 nucleotides align to TRBD1. CDR1 is MDHEN and CDR2 is SYDVKM in the germline V gene. V was pared by 2 bases and J by 2 bases, with 1 base of the junction left unmatched. The CDR3 consists of 14 residues. CDR3 protein: CASSLGTGNYGYTF. The CDR3 DNA sequence: TGTGCCAGCAGTTTAGGGACAGGAAACTATGGCTACACCTTC.

V is TRBV4-3 and J is TRBJ2-3; the D is unclear. The CDR3 has 15 amino acids. V was trimmed by 3 bases and J by 2 bases, leaving 12 bases between them. Germline CDR1 reads LGHNA; CDR2 reads YSLEER. The CDR3 DNA is TGCGCCAGCAGCCACCGACTGGAACCCACAGATACGCAGTATTTT. Residues: CASSHRLEPTDTQYF.

This clone was counted a single time. J is TRBJ1-2 and V is TRBV3-1 (or the pseudogene TRBV3-2), with D tentatively TRBD1 (5 bases). This CDR3 is 14 amino acids long. Trimming left V 0 bases short and J 8 bases short, with 13 bases between. Germline loops: CDR1 LGHDT, CDR2 YNNKEL (reference sequence). The CDR3, as DNA: TGTGCCAGCAGCCAAGATGGAGGGGAGGACGGCTACACCTTC. Translated, it gives CASSQDGGEDGYTF.

This chain links TRBV18 with TRBJ2-3; 9 bases agree with TRBD1. Trimming cost V 2 bases and J 4 bases; bases outside gene matches: 1. This CDR3 region has 14 residues. In germline, CDR1 is KGHSH, CDR2 LQKENI. CDR3 protein: CASSPWDRADTQYF. The CDR3 DNA reads TGTGCCAGCTCACCATGGGACAGGGCAGATACGCAGTATTTT. Using reference TRBV18 and TRBJ2-3 for the parts outside the CDR3, the full variable domain is NAGVMQNPRHLVRRRGQEARLRCSPMKGHSHVYWYRQLPEEGLKFMVYLQKENIIDESGMPKERFSAEFPKEGPSILRIQQVVRGDSAAYFCASSPWDRADTQYFGPGTRLTVL.